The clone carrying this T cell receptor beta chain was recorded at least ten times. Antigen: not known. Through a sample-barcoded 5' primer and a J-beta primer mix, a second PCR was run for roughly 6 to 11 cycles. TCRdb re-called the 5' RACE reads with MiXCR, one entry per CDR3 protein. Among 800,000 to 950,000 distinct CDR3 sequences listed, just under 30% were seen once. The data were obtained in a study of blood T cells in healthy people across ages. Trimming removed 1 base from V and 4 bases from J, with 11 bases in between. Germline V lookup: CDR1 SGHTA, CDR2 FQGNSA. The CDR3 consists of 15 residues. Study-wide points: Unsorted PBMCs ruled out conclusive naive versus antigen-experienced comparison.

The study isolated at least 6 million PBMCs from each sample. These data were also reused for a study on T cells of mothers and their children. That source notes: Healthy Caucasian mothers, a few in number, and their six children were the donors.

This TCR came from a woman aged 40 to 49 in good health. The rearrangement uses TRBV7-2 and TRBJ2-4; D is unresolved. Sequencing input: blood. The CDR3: CASSLEAAFKNIQYF. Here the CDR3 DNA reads TGTGCCAGCAGCTTAGAGGCGGCCTTTAAAAACATTCAGTACTTC.